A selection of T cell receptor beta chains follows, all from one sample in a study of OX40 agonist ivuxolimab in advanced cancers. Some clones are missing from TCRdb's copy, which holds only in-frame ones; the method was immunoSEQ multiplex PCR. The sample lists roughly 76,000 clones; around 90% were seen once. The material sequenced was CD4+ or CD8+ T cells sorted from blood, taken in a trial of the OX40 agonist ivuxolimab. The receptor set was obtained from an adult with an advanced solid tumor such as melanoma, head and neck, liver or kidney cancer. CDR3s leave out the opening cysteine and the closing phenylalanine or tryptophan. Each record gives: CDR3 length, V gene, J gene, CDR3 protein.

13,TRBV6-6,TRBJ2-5,ASRGGQSGQETQY
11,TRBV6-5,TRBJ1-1,ASSGRGDTEAF
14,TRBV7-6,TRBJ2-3,ASSLGTVVWADTQY
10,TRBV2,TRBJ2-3,ASRPETDTQY
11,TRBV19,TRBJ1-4,ASKGTTNEKLF
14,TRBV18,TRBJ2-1,ASSFQIAGASYEQF
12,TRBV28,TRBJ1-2,ASRGGQGNYGYT
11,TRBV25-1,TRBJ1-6,ASSASTDSPLH
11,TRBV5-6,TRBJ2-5,ASSFRGGETQY
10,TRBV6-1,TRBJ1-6,ASSVQDSPLH
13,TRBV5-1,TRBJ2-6,ASSQGQSGANVLT
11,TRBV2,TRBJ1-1,ASSEEGNTEAF
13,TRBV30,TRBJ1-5,AWSLTGSGNQPQH
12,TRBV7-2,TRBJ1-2,ASSLDGPNYGYT
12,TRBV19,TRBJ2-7,ASSRLAGAYEQY
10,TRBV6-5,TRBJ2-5,ASRGEVETQY
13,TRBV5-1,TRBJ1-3,ASSSGPNSGNTIY
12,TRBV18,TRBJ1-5,ASSKEGADQPQH
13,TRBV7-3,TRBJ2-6,ASSPSRSGANVLT
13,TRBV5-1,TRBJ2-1,ASSWAGAGYNEQF
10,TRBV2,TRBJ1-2,ASSMYSYGYT
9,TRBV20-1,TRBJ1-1,SFRENSEAF
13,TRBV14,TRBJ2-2,ASSPGPRNTGELF